The source of this TCR beta chain is a study of T cells in Graves' hyperthyroidism and ophthalmopathy. Clinical symptoms, serum thyroxine, TRAb, thyroid ultrasound and orbital computed tomography established diagnosis. RNA transcripts provided the source from which TCR beta CDR3 regions were amplified. The primer set for the first-round RT-PCR of the TCR CDR3 was HTBI. TCRdb re-derived calls from the multiplex PCR reads in MiXCR, one entry per CDR3 protein. In the table there are around 340,000 distinct CDR3 sequences, more than 11% of which are singletons. Germline V CDR1 and CDR2: SGHTA, FQGNSA. The V and J ends lost 3 bases and 6 bases respectively, with 18 bases between them. This CDR3 has 16 amino acids.

The sequence was collected from a woman aged 25 to 39 with Graves' hyperthyroidism. Sequenced input: blood. This chain uses TRBV7-2 with TRBJ2-1; maybe TRBD2 (6 bases). The CDR3 coding sequence is TGTGCCAGCAGCTTGGAGAGGCGGAGGGACGGCAATGAGCAGTTCTTC. Encoded protein: CASSLERRRDGNEQFF.